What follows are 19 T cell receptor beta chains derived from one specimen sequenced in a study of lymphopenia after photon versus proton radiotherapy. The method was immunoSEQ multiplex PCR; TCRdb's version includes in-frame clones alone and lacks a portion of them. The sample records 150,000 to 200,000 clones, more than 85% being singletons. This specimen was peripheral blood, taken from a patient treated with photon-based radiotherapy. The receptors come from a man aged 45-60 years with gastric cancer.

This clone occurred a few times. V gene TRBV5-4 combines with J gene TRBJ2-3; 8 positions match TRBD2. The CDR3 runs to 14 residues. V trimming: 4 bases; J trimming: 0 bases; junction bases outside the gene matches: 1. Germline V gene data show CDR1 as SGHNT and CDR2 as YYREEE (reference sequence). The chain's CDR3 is CASSRGGSTDTQYF. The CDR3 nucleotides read TGTGCCAGCAGCCGGGGGGGGAGCACAGATACGCAGTATTTT.

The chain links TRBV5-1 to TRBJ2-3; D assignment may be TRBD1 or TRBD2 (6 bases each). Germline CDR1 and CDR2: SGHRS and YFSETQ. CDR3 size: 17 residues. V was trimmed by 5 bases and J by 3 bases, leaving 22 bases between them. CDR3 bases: TGCGCCAGCAGGTTTGGGGGCGAGAGGGAGGCGACAGATACGCAGTATTTT. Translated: CASRFGGEREATDTQYF.

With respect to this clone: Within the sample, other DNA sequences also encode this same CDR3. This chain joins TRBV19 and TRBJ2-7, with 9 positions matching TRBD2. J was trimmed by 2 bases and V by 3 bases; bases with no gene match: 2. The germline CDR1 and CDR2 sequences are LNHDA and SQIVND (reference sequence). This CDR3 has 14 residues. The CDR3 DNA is TGTGCCAGTAGTATTGCGGGAGGGACCTACGAGCAGTACTTC. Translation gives CASSIAGGTYEQYF.

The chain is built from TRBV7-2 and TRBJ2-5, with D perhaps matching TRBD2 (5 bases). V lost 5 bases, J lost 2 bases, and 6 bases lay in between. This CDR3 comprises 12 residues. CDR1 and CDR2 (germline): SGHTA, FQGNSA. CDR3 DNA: TGTGCCAGCAGCAGGGAGCAAGAGACCCAGTACTTC. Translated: CASSREQETQYF.

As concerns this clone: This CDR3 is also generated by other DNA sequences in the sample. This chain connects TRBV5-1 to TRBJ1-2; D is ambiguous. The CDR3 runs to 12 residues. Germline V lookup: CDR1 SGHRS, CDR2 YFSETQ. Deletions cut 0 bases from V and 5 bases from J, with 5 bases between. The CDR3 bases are TGCGCCAGCAGCTTGGAAGGTTATGGCTACACCTTC. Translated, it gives CASSLEGYGYTF. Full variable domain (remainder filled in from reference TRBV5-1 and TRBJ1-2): KAGVTQTPRYLIKTRGQQVTLSCSPISGHRSVSWYQQTPGQGLQFLFEYFSETQRNKGNFPGRFSGRQFSNSRSEMNVSTLELGDSALYLCASSLEGYGYTFGSGTRLTVV.

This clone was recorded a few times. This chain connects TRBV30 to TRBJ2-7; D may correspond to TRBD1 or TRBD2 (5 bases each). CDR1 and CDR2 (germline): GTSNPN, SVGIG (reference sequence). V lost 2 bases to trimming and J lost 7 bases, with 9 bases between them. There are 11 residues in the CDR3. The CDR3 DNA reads TGTGCCTGGAGTTTTGGGGGTGAGCAGTACTTC. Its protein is CAWSFGGEQYF.

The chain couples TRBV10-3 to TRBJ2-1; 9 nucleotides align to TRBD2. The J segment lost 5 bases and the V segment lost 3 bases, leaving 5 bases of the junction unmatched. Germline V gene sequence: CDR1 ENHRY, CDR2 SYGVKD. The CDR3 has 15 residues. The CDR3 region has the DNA TGTGCCATCAGTGATAAGGCGGGAGGGGACAATGAGCAGTTCTTC. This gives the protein CAISDKAGGDNEQFF.

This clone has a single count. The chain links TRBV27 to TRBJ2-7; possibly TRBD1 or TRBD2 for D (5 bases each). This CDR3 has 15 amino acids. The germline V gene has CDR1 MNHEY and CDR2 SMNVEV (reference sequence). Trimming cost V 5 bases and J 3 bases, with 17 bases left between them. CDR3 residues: CASSLGPPRHYEQYF. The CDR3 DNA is TGTGCCAGCAGTCTGGGACCCCCCCGGCACTACGAGCAGTACTTC.

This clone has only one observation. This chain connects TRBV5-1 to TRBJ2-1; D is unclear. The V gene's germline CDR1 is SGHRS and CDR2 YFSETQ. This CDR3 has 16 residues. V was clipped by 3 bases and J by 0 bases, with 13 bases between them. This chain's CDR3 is CASSSDLPSSYNEQFF. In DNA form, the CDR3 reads TGCGCCAGCAGCTCGGACCTACCAAGCTCCTACAATGAGCAGTTCTTC.

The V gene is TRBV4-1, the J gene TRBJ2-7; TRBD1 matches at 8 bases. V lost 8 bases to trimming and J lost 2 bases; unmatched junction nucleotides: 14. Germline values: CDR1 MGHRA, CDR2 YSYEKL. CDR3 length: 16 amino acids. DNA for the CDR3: TGCGCCAGCGGACCAGGAGGGGACAGGTACACCTACGAGCAGTACTTC. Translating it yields CASGPGGDRYTYEQYF.

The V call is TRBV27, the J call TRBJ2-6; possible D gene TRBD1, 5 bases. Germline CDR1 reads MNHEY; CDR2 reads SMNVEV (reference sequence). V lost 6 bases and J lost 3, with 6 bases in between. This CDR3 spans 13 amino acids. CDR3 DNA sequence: TGTGCCAGCAGAGGGGTTGGGGCCAACGTCCTGACTTTC. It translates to CASRGVGANVLTF.

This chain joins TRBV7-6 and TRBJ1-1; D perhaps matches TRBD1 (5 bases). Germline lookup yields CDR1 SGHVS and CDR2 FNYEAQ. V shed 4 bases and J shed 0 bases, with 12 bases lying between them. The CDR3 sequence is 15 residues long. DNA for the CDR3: TGTGCCAGCAGCTCACAGACAGCTTTGAACACTGAAGCTTTCTTT. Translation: CASSSQTALNTEAFF.

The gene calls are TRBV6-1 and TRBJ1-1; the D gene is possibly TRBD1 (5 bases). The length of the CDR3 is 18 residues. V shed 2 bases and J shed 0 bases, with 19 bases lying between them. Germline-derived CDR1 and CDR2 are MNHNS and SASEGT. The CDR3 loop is CASSEFGARRDLNTEAFF. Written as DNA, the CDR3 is TGTGCCAGCAGTGAATTTGGGGCACGGCGGGACCTGAACACTGAAGCTTTCTTT.

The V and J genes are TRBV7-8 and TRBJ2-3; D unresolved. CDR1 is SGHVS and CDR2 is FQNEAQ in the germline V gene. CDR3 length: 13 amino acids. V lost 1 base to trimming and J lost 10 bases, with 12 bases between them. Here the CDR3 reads CASSLELGQAQYF. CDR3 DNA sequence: TGTGCCAGCAGCTTAGAGCTAGGGCAGGCGCAGTATTTT.

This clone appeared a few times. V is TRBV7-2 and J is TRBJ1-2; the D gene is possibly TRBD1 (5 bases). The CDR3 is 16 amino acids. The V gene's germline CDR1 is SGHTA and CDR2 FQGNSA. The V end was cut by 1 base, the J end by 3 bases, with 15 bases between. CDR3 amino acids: CASSLGGTVGHYGYTF. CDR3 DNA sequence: TGTGCCAGCAGCTTAGGGGGCACAGTTGGGCACTATGGCTACACCTTC.

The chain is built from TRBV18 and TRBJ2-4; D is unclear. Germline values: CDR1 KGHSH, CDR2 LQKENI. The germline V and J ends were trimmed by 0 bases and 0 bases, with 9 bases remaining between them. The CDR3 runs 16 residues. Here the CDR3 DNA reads TGTGCCAGCTCACCACCAGGGCAGTTAGCCAAAAACATTCAGTACTTC. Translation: CASSPPGQLAKNIQYF.

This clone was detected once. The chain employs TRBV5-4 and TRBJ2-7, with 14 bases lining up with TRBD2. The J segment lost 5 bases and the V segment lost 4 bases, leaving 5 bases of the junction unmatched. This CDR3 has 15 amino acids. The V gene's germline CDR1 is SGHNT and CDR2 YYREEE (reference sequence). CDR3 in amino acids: CASSLTSGRADEQYF. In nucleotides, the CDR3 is TGTGCCAGCAGCCTGACTAGCGGGAGGGCCGACGAGCAGTACTTC.

CDR3 sequence (DNA): TGCAGCGTTGACGGGGGCGCCAAAAACATTCAGTACTTC. Its protein product is CSVDGGAKNIQYF. This chain joins TRBV29-1 and TRBJ2-4; D possibly matches TRBD1 or TRBD2 (6 bases each). Germline CDR1 and CDR2: SQVTM and ANQGSEA. The CDR3 loop spans 13 amino acids. V lost 3 bases, J lost 1 base, and 7 bases lay in between.

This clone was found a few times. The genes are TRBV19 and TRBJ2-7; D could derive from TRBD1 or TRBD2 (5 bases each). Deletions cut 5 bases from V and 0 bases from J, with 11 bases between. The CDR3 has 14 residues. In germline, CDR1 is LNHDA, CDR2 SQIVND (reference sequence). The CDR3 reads CASSAGASSYEQYF. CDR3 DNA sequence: TGTGCCAGTAGTGCCGGGGCTAGCTCCTACGAGCAGTACTTC.